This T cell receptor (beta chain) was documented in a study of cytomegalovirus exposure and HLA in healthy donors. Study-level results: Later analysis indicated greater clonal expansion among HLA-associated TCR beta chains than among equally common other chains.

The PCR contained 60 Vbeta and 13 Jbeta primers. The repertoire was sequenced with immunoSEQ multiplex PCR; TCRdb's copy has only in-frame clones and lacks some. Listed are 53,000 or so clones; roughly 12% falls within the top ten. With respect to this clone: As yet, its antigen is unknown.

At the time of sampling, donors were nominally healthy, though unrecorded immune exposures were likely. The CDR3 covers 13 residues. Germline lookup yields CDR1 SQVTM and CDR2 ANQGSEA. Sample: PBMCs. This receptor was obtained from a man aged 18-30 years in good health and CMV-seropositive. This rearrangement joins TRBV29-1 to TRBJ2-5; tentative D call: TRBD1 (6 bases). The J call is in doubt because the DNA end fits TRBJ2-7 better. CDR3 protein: CSVEATGDYEQYF. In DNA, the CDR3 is TGCAGCGTTGAAGCGACAGGAGACTACGAGCAGTACTTC.